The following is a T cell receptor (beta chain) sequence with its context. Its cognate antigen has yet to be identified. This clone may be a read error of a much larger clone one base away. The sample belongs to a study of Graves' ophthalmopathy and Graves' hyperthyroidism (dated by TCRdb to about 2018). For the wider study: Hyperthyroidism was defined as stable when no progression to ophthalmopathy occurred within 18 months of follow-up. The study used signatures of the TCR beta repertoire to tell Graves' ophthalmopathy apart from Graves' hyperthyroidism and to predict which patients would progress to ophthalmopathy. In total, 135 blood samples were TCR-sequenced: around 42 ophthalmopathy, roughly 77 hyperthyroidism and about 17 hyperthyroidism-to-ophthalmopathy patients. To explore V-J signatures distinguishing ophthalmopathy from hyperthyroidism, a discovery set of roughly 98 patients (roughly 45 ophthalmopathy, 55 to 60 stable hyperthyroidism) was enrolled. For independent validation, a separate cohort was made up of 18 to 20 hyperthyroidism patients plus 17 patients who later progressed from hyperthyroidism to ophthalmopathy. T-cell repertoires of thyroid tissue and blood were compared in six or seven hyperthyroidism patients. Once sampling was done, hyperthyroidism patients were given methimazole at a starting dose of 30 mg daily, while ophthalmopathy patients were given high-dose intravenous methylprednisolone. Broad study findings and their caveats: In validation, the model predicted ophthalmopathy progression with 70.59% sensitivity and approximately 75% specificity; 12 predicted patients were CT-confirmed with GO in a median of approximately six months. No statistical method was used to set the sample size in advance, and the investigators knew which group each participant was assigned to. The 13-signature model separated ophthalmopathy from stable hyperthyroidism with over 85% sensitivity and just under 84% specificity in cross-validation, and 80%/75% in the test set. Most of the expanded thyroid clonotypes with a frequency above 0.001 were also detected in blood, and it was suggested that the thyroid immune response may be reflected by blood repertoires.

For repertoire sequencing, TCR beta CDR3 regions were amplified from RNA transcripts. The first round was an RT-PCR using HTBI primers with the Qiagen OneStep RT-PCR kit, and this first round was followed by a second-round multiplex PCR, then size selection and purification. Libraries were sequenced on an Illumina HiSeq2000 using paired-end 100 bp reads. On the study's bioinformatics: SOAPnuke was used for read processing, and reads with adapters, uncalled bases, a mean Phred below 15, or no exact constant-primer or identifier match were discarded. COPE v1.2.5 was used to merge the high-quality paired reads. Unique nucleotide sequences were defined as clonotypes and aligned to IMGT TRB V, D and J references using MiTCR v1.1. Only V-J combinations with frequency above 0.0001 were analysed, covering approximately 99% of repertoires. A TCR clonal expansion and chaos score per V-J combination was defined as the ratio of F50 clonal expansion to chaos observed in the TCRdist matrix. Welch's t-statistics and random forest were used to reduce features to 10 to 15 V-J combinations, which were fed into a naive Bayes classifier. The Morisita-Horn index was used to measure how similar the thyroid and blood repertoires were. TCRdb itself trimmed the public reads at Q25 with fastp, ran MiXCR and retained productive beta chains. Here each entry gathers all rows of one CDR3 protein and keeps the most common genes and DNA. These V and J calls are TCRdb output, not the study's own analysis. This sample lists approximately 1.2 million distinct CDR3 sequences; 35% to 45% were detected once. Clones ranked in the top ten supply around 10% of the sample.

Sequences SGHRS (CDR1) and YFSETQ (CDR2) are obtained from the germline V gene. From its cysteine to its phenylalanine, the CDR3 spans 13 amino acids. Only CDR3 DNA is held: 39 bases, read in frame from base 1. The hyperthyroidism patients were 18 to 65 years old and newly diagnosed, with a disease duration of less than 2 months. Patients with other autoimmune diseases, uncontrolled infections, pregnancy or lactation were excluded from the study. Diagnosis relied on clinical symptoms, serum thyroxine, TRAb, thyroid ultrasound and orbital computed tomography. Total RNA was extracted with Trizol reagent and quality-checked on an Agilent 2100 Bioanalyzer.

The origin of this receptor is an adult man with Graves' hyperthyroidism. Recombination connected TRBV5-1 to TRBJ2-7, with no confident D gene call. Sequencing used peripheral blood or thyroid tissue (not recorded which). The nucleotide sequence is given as TGTGCCGGCAGCTTCAGGCCGTCCTACGAGCAGTACTTC. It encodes CAGSFRPSYEQYF.